The 32 T cell receptor beta chains in this list originate from one sample, sequenced in a study of blood T cells in healthy people across ages. It was with a sample-barcoded 5' primer and a J-beta primer mix that a second PCR of about 6 to 12 cycles was run. One entry per CDR3 protein, called by TCRdb with MiXCR from the 5' RACE reads. The sample shows 1.5 million to 2 million distinct CDR3 sequences, approximately 30% of them seen only once. The sample was blood. These receptors came from a woman aged 25 to 39 in good health.

This chain connects TRBV28 to TRBJ2-3; the match to TRBD1 covers 8 bases. V lost 7 bases and J lost 5; bases outside the gene matches: 8. This CDR3 is built from 14 residues. CDR1 and CDR2 from the germline V gene are MDHEN and SYDVKM. CDR3 in DNA: TGTGCCAGCACTAACAGGGGGAGGAGAGATACGCAGTATTTT. Its translation: CASTNRGRRDTQYF.

This clonotype was found many times. The chain is built from TRBV14 and TRBJ2-4, with D possibly being TRBD1 or TRBD2 (5 bases each). Per germline, CDR1 SGHDN and CDR2 FVKESK. V was pared by 0 bases and J by 1 base, with 13 bases between. The CDR3 consists of 17 residues. Here the CDR3 reads CASSQEYSRDAKNIQYF. As DNA, the CDR3 is TGTGCCAGCAGCCAAGAGTACTCCAGGGACGCCAAAAACATTCAGTACTTC.

The rearrangement uses TRBV7-8 and TRBJ2-5; TRBD2 aligns across 13 bases. The CDR3 contains 16 residues. With V trimmed by 4 bases and J by 2 bases, 4 bases remained unmatched. Germline V lookup: CDR1 SGHVS, CDR2 FQNEAQ. For the CDR3, the DNA is TGTGCCAGCAGCTGGGGACTAGCGGGAACTCAAGAGACCCAGTACTTC. Its protein is CASSWGLAGTQETQYF.

This sequence joins TRBV20-1 and TRBJ1-1; a weak D match, TRBD1 (5 bases). V lost 3 bases, J lost 6 bases, and 14 bases lay in between. Germline lookup yields CDR1 DFQATT and CDR2 SNEGSKA (reference sequence). The CDR3 sequence is 13 residues long. The DNA for the CDR3 is TGCAGTGCTAGCTACGAGACAGTTCCTGAAGCTTTCTTT. It specifies CSASYETVPEAFF.

V and J are TRBV12-3 or TRBV12-4 and TRBJ1-1, with no clear D. The CDR3 length is 17 residues. V was pared by 3 bases and J by 1 base, with 18 bases between. CDR3 DNA: TGTGCCAGCAGTTTTAGGGCAGCGACGAACAGGAACACTGAAGCTTTCTTT. Amino acid sequence: CASSFRAATNRNTEAFF.

Many counts were recorded for this clonotype. The CDR3 here is CASSRSRGRDYNEQFF. CDR3 bases: TGTGCCAGCAGTCGCTCGAGGGGGAGGGACTACAATGAGCAGTTCTTC. V and J are TRBV6-6 and TRBJ2-1; tentative D call: TRBD2 (7 bases). This CDR3 comprises 16 residues. Trimming pared 5 bases from V and 3 bases from J, leaving 17 bases between. CDR1 is MNHNY, CDR2 SVGAGI, per germline (reference sequence).

This clonotype was counted ten times or more. J is TRBJ2-7 and V is TRBV12-3 or TRBV12-4, with D tentatively TRBD1 (6 bases). The V end was cut by 5 bases, the J end by 2 bases, with 16 bases between. This CDR3 is built from 15 residues. CDR3 sequence (DNA): TGTGCCAGCAGTCCCGTGACAGGTTTCACCTACGAGCAGTACTTC. This encodes CASSPVTGFTYEQYF.

This clonotype was recorded a few times. The rearrangement joins TRBV14 to TRBJ2-5; D gene uncertain. The V and J ends lost 6 bases and 5 bases respectively, with 16 bases between them. CDR1 SGHDN and CDR2 FVKESK come from the germline V gene. This CDR3 region has 14 residues. The CDR3 sequence is CASSPNWVLETQYF. In DNA form, the CDR3 reads TGTGCCAGCAGTCCCAATTGGGTTTTGGAGACCCAGTACTTC.

This clonotype was seen only a few times. The CDR3: CASSDKGGAYNEQFF. CDR3 bases: TGTGCCAGCTCAGATAAGGGGGGAGCCTACAATGAGCAGTTCTTC. The V and J genes are TRBV18 and TRBJ2-1; D is perhaps TRBD1 or TRBD2 (6 bases each). CDR1 and CDR2 (germline): KGHSH, LQKENI. V was pared by 5 bases and J by 2 bases, with 13 bases between. The CDR3 has 15 amino acids.

V and J are TRBV20-1 and TRBJ2-5; TRBD2 matches at 7 bases. The junction had 12 bases not matched to a gene; V was cut back by 5 bases and J by 0 bases. CDR3 length equals 16 residues. Per germline, CDR1 DFQATT and CDR2 SNEGSKA (reference sequence). The CDR3: CSAAEDGRGYQETQYF. CDR3 nucleotides: TGCAGTGCTGCCGAGGACGGGCGGGGGTACCAAGAGACCCAGTACTTC.

This chain uses TRBV5-1 with TRBJ1-4; maybe TRBD1 (5 bases). The germline V gene has CDR1 SGHRS and CDR2 YFSETQ. With 1 base removed from V and 6 bases from J, the gap between germline ends came to 10 bases. The CDR3 loop spans 14 amino acids. The CDR3 reads CASSLQGNDEKLFF. The CDR3 bases are TGCGCCAGCAGCTTGCAGGGTAACGATGAAAAACTGTTTTTT. The full variable domain, in which reference TRBV5-1 and TRBJ1-4 provide the parts outside the CDR3, is KAGVTQTPRYLIKTRGQQVTLSCSPISGHRSVSWYQQTPGQGLQFLFEYFSETQRNKGNFPGRFSGRQFSNSRSEMNVSTLELGDSALYLCASSLQGNDEKLFFGSGTQLSVL.

Of note for this clonotype: A read error may account for a junction end that differs from germline. V gene TRBV20-1 combines with J gene TRBJ1-3, with no clear D. This CDR3 contains 15 residues. CDR1 and CDR2 (germline): DFQATT, SNEGSKA (reference sequence). The CDR3 coding sequence is TGTAGTGCTAGAGATCAGCGAACTCTCGGAAACACCATATATTTT. Its translation is CSARDQRTLGNTIYF.

This clonotype was picked up a small number of times. This chain links TRBV12-3 or TRBV12-4 with TRBJ1-5, with TRBD1 as a possible D gene (6 bases). The CDR3 is 15 amino acids. V was trimmed by 5 bases and J by 4 bases, leaving 15 bases between them. CDR3 region: CASSPRGAYNQPQHF. The CDR3 region has the DNA TGTGCCAGCAGTCCTCGGGGGGCGTATAATCAGCCCCAGCATTTT.

This clonotype appeared a few times. The genes are TRBV13 and TRBJ1-2; possibly TRBD1 for D (6 bases). This CDR3 contains 14 residues. Germline V gene data show CDR1 as PRHDT and CDR2 as FYEKMQ (reference sequence). V was pared by 6 bases and J by 5 bases, with 16 bases between. In DNA, the CDR3 is TGTGCCAGCAGACTCCGAGGGGGTCGGTATGGCTACACCTTC. This gives the protein CASRLRGGRYGYTF.

Concerning this clonotype: Since a much larger clone is just one base distant, this may be a read error. This chain uses TRBV13 with TRBJ1-1; unclear D gene. The length of the CDR3 is 12 residues. CDR1 and CDR2 from the germline V gene are PRHDT and FYEKMQ (reference sequence). V lost 4 bases, J lost 0 bases, and 3 bases lay in between. The CDR3 bases are TGTGCCAGCAGCTGGATGAACACTGAAGCTTTCTTT. Its translation is CASSWMNTEAFF.

The chain has TRBV19 and TRBJ1-2; no clear D gene. The germline V and J ends were trimmed by 6 bases and 4 bases, with 12 bases remaining between them. Germline CDR1 LNHDA, CDR2 SQIVND (reference sequence). This CDR3 has 13 amino acids. The chain's CDR3 is CASRGPPFYGYTF. DNA of the CDR3: TGTGCCAGTAGAGGCCCGCCTTTCTATGGCTACACCTTC.

This clonotype has a handful of counts. The chain links TRBV27 to TRBJ2-3; D is ambiguous. The germline V gene encodes CDR1 MNHEY and CDR2 SMNVEV (reference sequence). V lost 8 bases and J lost 1, with 10 bases in between. This CDR3 is 13 amino acids long. CDR3: CASATRGTDTQYF. The CDR3 coding sequence is TGTGCCAGCGCCACGCGTGGCACAGATACGCAGTATTTT.

The CDR3 here is CASSPRDSGDTQYF. CDR3 DNA: TGTGCCAGCAGCCCTCGGGACTCCGGGGATACGCAGTATTTT. The rearrangement joins TRBV7-2 to TRBJ2-3, with a weak D call TRBD2 (6 bases). The V end lost 5 bases, the J end lost 6 bases, and 15 bases lay between the germline ends. Per germline, CDR1 SGHTA and CDR2 FQGNSA. The CDR3 covers 14 residues.

The chain has TRBV7-2 and TRBJ2-3, with TRBD2 matching over 9 bases. Germline CDR1 and CDR2: SGHTA and FQGNSA. The CDR3 loop spans 17 amino acids. V shed 1 base, J shed 4 bases, and the junction held 9 bases outside the gene matches. The CDR3 sequence is CASSLETAGGPSDTQYF. The CDR3 DNA reads as TGTGCCAGCAGCTTAGAGACGGCGGGAGGGCCCTCAGATACGCAGTATTTT.

This rearrangement joins TRBV5-1 to TRBJ1-1; D not certain. Trimming shortened V by 6 bases and J by 0 bases, and 12 bases separated the two germline ends. CDR1 is SGHRS, CDR2 YFSETQ, per germline. CDR3 length equals 14 residues. CDR3 coding DNA: TGCGCCAGCATCGACGGCCCCATGAACACTGAAGCTTTCTTT. Its translation: CASIDGPMNTEAFF.

The J gene is TRBJ2-3, the V gene TRBV2; 8 bases line up with TRBD1. The CDR3 is 15 residues long. After removal of 5 bases from V and 5 bases from J, the junction contained 9 bases not matched to a gene. Germline lookup yields CDR1 SNHLY and CDR2 FYNNEI. CDR3 sequence (DNA): TGTGCCAGCAGTTACCGACAGGGGTCGCAAGATACGCAGTATTTT. Translating gives CASSYRQGSQDTQYF.

CDR3 residues: CSVGRGQATEAFF. The CDR3 DNA reads TGCAGCGTCGGGCGGGGGCAGGCGACTGAAGCTTTCTTT. This chain links TRBV29-1 with TRBJ1-1, with TRBD1 as a possible D gene (6 bases). V lost 6 bases and J 5 bases, leaving 16 bases between the germline ends. CDR1 is SQVTM, CDR2 ANQGSEA, per germline. This CDR3 has 13 amino acids.

On this clonotype itself: This may come from a read error, since a much larger clone is one base off. The chain couples TRBV28 to TRBJ2-5, with D perhaps matching TRBD2 (6 bases). Germline V gene data show CDR1 as MDHEN and CDR2 as SYDVKM. Trimming shortened V by 4 bases and J by 5 bases, and 17 bases separated the two germline ends. The CDR3 runs to 15 residues. The CDR3 DNA reads as TGTGCCAGCAGTTCCTGGAGGGGCCGGATCGAGACCCAGTACTTC. Protein product: CASSSWRGRIETQYF.

A few counts support this clonotype. The CDR3 sequence is CATDREYRYGYTF. CDR3 nucleotide sequence: TGTGCCACCGACAGGGAATATCGGTATGGCTACACCTTC. The J gene is TRBJ1-2, the V gene TRBV6-1; TRBD1 aligns across 7 bases. Looked up from germline, CDR1 is MNHNS and CDR2 is SASEGT. With V trimmed by 10 bases and J by 5 bases, 10 bases remained unmatched. This CDR3 contains 13 residues.

Only a few counts were recorded for this clonotype. V and J are TRBV7-2 and TRBJ2-7, with 8 positions matching TRBD2. V lost 4 bases and J lost 12; bases outside the gene matches: 11. The V gene's germline CDR1 is SGHTA and CDR2 FQGNSA. The CDR3 has 13 residues. CDR3 sequence: CASSSLAGLMAYF. The CDR3 coding sequence is TGTGCCAGCAGCTCCTTAGCGGGGCTCATGGCGTACTTC.

Remarks on this clonotype: A single base separates this from a much larger clone, so it may be a read error. The chain is built from TRBV5-5 and TRBJ2-3, with D perhaps TRBD2 (6 bases). The CDR3 is made up of 14 amino acids. CDR1 and CDR2 (germline): SGHKS, YYEKEE (reference sequence). The DNA for the CDR3 is TGTGCCGGCAGCTCTGGGACTTTCACAGATACGCAGTATTTT. It is translated as CAGSSGTFTDTQYF.

In the case of this clonotype: Relative to the germline gene, one junction end is altered; a read error may explain this. The chain employs TRBV4-1 and TRBJ1-4, with TRBD1 matching over 8 bases. This CDR3 region has 16 residues. CDR1 is MGHRA, CDR2 YSYEKL, per germline. As DNA, the CDR3 is TGCGCCAGCGGCCAAGAAGGGACAGGACCGAATGAAAAACTGTTTTTT. Its protein product is CASGQEGTGPNEKLFF.

With respect to this clonotype: A much larger clone sits a single nucleotide away, making a read error possible. The rearrangement uses TRBV20-1 and TRBJ2-7; 8 bases align to TRBD2. The CDR3 has 12 residues. Germline V gene sequence: CDR1 DFQATT, CDR2 SNEGSKA (reference sequence). V dropped 6 bases and J dropped 1; count of bases not matched to a gene: 2. CDR3: CSARGASYEQYV. CDR3 nucleotides: TGCAGTGCGCGGGGGGCGTCCTACGAGCAGTACGTC.

This clonotype was counted only a few times. In DNA, the CDR3 is TGTGCCAGCAGCATCCAGACAAGATCTAACTATGGCTACACCTTC. Its protein product is CASSIQTRSNYGYTF. The chain is built from TRBV7-9 and TRBJ1-2; D gene unclear. The germline V gene encodes CDR1 SEHNR and CDR2 FQNEAQ (reference sequence). CDR3 length equals 15 residues. V was cut by 5 bases and J by 0 bases, with 13 bases left in between.

This chain links TRBV5-5 with TRBJ1-5; the D is unclear. V was trimmed by 4 bases and J by 3 bases, leaving 14 bases between them. The germline CDR1 and CDR2 sequences are SGHKS and YYEKEE (reference sequence). This CDR3 contains 15 residues. Here the CDR3 reads CASSLDEIPNQPQHF. CDR3 in DNA: TGTGCCAGCAGCCTTGACGAGATACCCAATCAGCCCCAGCATTTT.

The chain is built from TRBV6-1 and TRBJ2-5, with D uncertain. The J call is doubtful: the DNA matches TRBJ2-4 better. CDR1 is MNHNS and CDR2 is SASEGT in the germline V gene. CDR3 size: 13 residues. CDR3 sequence reads: CASSQRSRNIQYF. The DNA for the CDR3 is TGTGCCAGCAGTCAGAGGAGTAGAAACATTCAGTACTTC.

The J gene is TRBJ1-2, the V gene TRBV7-2, with 9 bases identical to TRBD1. The trim removed 4 bases at V and 8 bases at J, leaving 14 bases unmatched. Germline assignment: CDR1 SGHTA and CDR2 FQGNSA. The CDR3 covers 16 residues. CDR3 sequence: CASSWNPPGTGQGYTF. DNA of the CDR3: TGTGCCAGCAGCTGGAACCCACCCGGGACAGGGCAGGGCTACACCTTC.